The clone carrying this T cell receptor (beta chain) was detected many times. Its antigen remains unknown. PCR was performed a second time for roughly 7 to 11 cycles using a sample-barcoded 5' primer and a J-beta primer mix. Each CDR3 protein is one row after TCRdb ran MiXCR on the 5' RACE reads. This repertoire shows 1.4 million to 1.5 million distinct CDR3 sequences, about 40% found once; its top ten account for 7% to 9.5%. RNA extraction gave at least 5 micrograms of total RNA per sample. The entry originates in a study of blood T cells in healthy people across ages. Findings and limits, study-wide: No one knew whether donors had CMV, which possibly confounded expanded clonotype changes. Leaving the PBMCs unsorted stopped any conclusive comparison of naive versus antigen-experienced cells.

This CDR3 region has 18 residues. V was clipped by 0 bases and J by 1 base; unmatched bases: 6. The germline CDR1 and CDR2 sequences are LGHNA and YNFKEQ. The V call is TRBV4-2, the J call TRBJ2-4, with 10 bases matching TRBD2. Sequencing input: blood. This receptor was identified in a woman under 30 in good health. CDR3 bases: TGTGCCAGCAGCCAAGATCTGGTTAGCGGGGGGGCCAAAAACATTCAGTACTTC. Amino acid sequence: CASSQDLVSGGAKNIQYF.